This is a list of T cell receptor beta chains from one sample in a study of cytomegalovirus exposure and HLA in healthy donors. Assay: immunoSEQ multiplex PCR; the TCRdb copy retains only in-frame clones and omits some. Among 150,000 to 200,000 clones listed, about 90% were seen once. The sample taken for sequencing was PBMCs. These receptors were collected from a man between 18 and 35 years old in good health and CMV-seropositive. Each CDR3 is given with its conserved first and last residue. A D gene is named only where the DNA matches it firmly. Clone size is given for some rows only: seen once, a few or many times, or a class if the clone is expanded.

TGTGCCAGCAGCCAAGATGGTTACAGCTCACACACTGAAGCTTTCTTT CASSQDGYSSHTEAFF TRBJ1-1 NA once 16 TRBV14
TGTGCCAGCAGTGCCACAAAGACCCAGTACTTC CASSATKTQYF TRBJ2-5 NA NA 11 TRBV6-1
TGTGCCAGCAGTACAGGGACCGAAGCTTTCTTT CASSTGTEAFF TRBJ1-1 NA NA 11 TRBV6-1
TGTGCCAGTAGTATTGCACCAGGGTTAGGCACTGAAGCTTTCTTT CASSIAPGLGTEAFF TRBJ1-1 NA NA 15 TRBV19
TGTGCCAGCAGCCTAAGCGGGACGCATAACACTGAAGCTTTCTTT CASSLSGTHNTEAFF TRBJ1-1 NA NA 15 TRBV7-9
TGTGCCAGCAGTCTACCGGGACTAGCGTGGACAGATACGCAGTATTTT CASSLPGLAWTDTQYF TRBJ2-3 TRBD2 NA 16 TRBV28
TGTGCCAGCTCAATCTCGGCAACTAATGAAAAACTGTTTTTT CASSISATNEKLFF TRBJ1-4 NA NA 14 TRBV18
TGTGCCAGCAGTTACGGTTGGACTGAAGCTTTCTTT CASSYGWTEAFF TRBJ1-1 NA few 12 TRBV25-1
TGTGCCAGCTCACGCGGGACAGGGGGCACCGGGGAGCTGTTTTTT CASSRGTGGTGELFF TRBJ2-2 TRBD1 NA 15 TRBV18
TGTGCCAGCAGTTTAGCGGTTGGAAATGAAAAACTGTTTTTT CASSLAVGNEKLFF TRBJ1-4 NA NA 14 TRBV28
TGTGCCAGCACCGAATACACAGGGGACACTGAAGCTTTCTTT CASTEYTGDTEAFF TRBJ1-1 TRBD1 NA 14 TRBV6-1
TGTGCCAGCAGCTCAACCGGGACAGGGGGTTCTGGAAACACCATATATTTT CASSSTGTGGSGNTIYF TRBJ1-3 TRBD1 NA 17 TRBV13
TGTGCCAGCAGCTTCTGGTGGGACCTAGCGGGAGTGGACGAGGCGCAGTATTTT CASSFWWDLAGVDEAQYF TRBJ2-3 TRBD2 NA 18 TRBV5-6
TGTGCCTCAAAGACAGGGTTGGATGGCTACACCTTC CASKTGLDGYTF TRBJ1-2 TRBD1 NA 12 TRBV30
TGCGCCAGCAACCCCGGGACAGGGGGTTTCACTGAAGCTTTCTTT CASNPGTGGFTEAFF TRBJ1-1 TRBD1 once 15 TRBV5-1
TGTGCCAGCACCTTAGACAGGGCCCTCTACAATGAGCAGTTCTTC CASTLDRALYNEQFF TRBJ2-1 TRBD1 NA 15 TRBV7-2
TGTGCCAGCAGTCCCCTCGACAGGGACTATGGCTACACCTTC CASSPLDRDYGYTF TRBJ1-2 TRBD1 NA 14 TRBV27
TGTGCCAGCAATGCAGGACAGGGGGCGTACAATGAGCAGTTCTTC CASNAGQGAYNEQFF TRBJ2-1 TRBD1 NA 15 TRBV6-1
TGTGCCACCTCCGGGACTAGCGGGACCTCCTACAATGAGCAGTTCTTC CATSGTSGTSYNEQFF TRBJ2-1 TRBD2 NA 16 TRBV9
TGCGCCAGCAGCCCGGGACAGGGGCCGGCTGAAGCTTTCTTT CASSPGQGPAEAFF TRBJ1-1 TRBD1 NA 14 TRBV4-1
TGTGCCAGCGGGGGACTAGCGGGGGATTACAATGAGCAGTTCTTC CASGGLAGDYNEQFF TRBJ2-1 TRBD2 NA 15 TRBV7-6
TGTGCCAGTTCTTCAGGGATCTATGGCTACACCTTC CASSSGIYGYTF TRBJ1-2 NA NA 12 TRBV11-2
TGTGCCAGCAGCGCCCAGGGGGGACAGGGGAACACTGAAGCTTTCTTT CASSAQGGQGNTEAFF TRBJ1-1 TRBD1 NA 16 TRBV9
TGTGCCAGCAGCAGGGACAGCGCTATCAGCACCGGGGAGCTGTTTTTT CASSRDSAISTGELFF TRBJ2-2 TRBD1 NA 16 TRBV7-2
TGTGCCATCCGAGACCGTGGACAGGGTATCAATGAGCAGTTCTTC CAIRDRGQGINEQFF TRBJ2-1 TRBD1 few 15 TRBV10-3
TGTGCCAGCAGCGGACAGGGGTCCGGGGAGCTGTTTTTT CASSGQGSGELFF TRBJ2-2 TRBD1 NA 13 TRBV6-1
TGTGCCAGCAGCTTGGGGCCAGTAAGCTCCTACAATGAGCAGTTCTTC CASSLGPVSSYNEQFF TRBJ2-1 NA NA 16 TRBV5-6
TGTGCCAGTAGTAAGACAGGGTCTAACTATGGCTACACCTTC CASSKTGSNYGYTF TRBJ1-2 TRBD1 few 14 TRBV19
TGTGCCAGTAGCACGACAGGAGAGACCCAGTACTTC CASSTTGETQYF TRBJ2-5 NA few 12 TRBV19
TGTGCCAGCAGCAGACAGGGGTTGAACACCGGGGAGCTGTTTTTT CASSRQGLNTGELFF TRBJ2-2 TRBD1 NA 15 TRBV7-3
TGTGCCAGCAGTTACGGGACAGGCCAAGAGACCCAGTACTTC CASSYGTGQETQYF TRBJ2-5 TRBD1 NA 14 TRBV6-5
TGTGCCAGCAGCACCCGTCTGGACAGGACGAACACTGAAGCTTTCTTT CASSTRLDRTNTEAFF TRBJ1-1 TRBD1 NA 16 TRBV7-9
TGTGCCAGCAGCTCGCTGGACAATTACAATGAGCAGTTCTTC CASSSLDNYNEQFF TRBJ2-1 NA NA 14 TRBV27
TGTGCCAGCTTTTCGGACAGAAACACCGGGGAGCTGTTTTTT CASFSDRNTGELFF TRBJ2-2 NA NA 14 TRBV18
TGTGCCAGTAAACTCGAGAACTCCTACGAGCAGTACTTC CASKLENSYEQYF TRBJ2-7 NA NA 13 TRBV6-6
TGTGCCAGCAGCGGGAGGTACAATGAGCAGTTCTTC CASSGRYNEQFF TRBJ2-1 TRBD2 NA 12 TRBV28
TGTGCCAGCAGTTATACACTACCTAGGTCTGGAAACACCATATATTTT CASSYTLPRSGNTIYF TRBJ1-3 NA once 16 TRBV6-5
TGTGCCAGCAGCTTAGCCCAGAGCACAGATACGCAGTATTTT CASSLAQSTDTQYF TRBJ2-3 NA once 14 TRBV7-8
TGCGCCTGCTCCATGACAGGGAAGACGAACACCGGGGAGCTGTTTTTT CACSMTGKTNTGELFF TRBJ2-2 TRBD1 NA 16 TRBV5-1
TGTGCCAGCAGCCAGGACAATTATCAGCCCCAGCATTTT CASSQDNYQPQHF TRBJ1-5 NA NA 13 TRBV5-5
TGTGCCAGCAGCTCGACAGGGCTCAGGGGGTATAGCAATCAGCCCCAGCATTTT CASSSTGLRGYSNQPQHF TRBJ1-5 TRBD1 NA 18 TRBV7-2
TGCGCCAGCAGCCCCGCGACAGGGTCCTACGAGCAGTACTTC CASSPATGSYEQYF TRBJ2-7 TRBD1 NA 14 TRBV4-1
TGTGCCAGCAGGTTGGCTAGCGGCTACGAGCAGTACTTC CASRLASGYEQYF TRBJ2-7 TRBD2 NA 13 TRBV11-2
TGTGCCAGCAGCTTAAATCGACAGTCCTACGAGCAGTACTTC CASSLNRQSYEQYF TRBJ2-7 NA NA 14 TRBV7-9
TGTGCCAGCAGCTTTCGGACTAGCGGGTCCTACGAGCAGTACTTC CASSFRTSGSYEQYF TRBJ2-7 TRBD2 few 15 TRBV7-8
TGTGCCAGCAGCTGGGGATCCGGGAGGGAGGAGACCCAGTACTTC CASSWGSGREETQYF TRBJ2-5 TRBD2 NA 15 TRBV7-9
TGCGCCAGCAGCGAACAACCGGGACAGGTCTACGAGCAGTACTTC CASSEQPGQVYEQYF TRBJ2-7 TRBD1 NA 15 TRBV5-1
TGTGCCAGCAGCTTTCTTGGCGGGAGGTTAGGAGAGACCCAGTACTTC CASSFLGGRLGETQYF TRBJ2-5 TRBD2 NA 16 TRBV7-9
TGCGCCAGCAGCTTGGATAGCAGGGGCACAGATACGCAGTATTTT CASSLDSRGTDTQYF TRBJ2-3 NA NA 15 TRBV5-1
TGTGCCAGCAGCTTTCCAGCGGGAGTCAGCACAGATACGCAGTATTTT CASSFPAGVSTDTQYF TRBJ2-3 TRBD2 NA 16 TRBV5-4
TGCAGCGTTGATAGTATCACTAGTAGCGGCTCCTACAATGAGCAGTTCTTC CSVDSITSSGSYNEQFF TRBJ2-1 NA NA 17 TRBV29-1
TGTGCCAGCAGCCCGGGACTAGCGGGAGAAAAAAGCTACGAGCAGTACTTC CASSPGLAGEKSYEQYF TRBJ2-7 TRBD2 NA 17 TRBV9
TGCGCCAGCAGCTTAGGACAGGGGAAGACTAGGGATACGCAGTATTTT CASSLGQGKTRDTQYF TRBJ2-3 TRBD1 NA 16 TRBV5-1
TGTGCCAGCAGCCTGGCCGGGACAGGGGGCACGGATGAGCAGTACTTC CASSLAGTGGTDEQYF TRBJ2-7 TRBD1 NA 16 TRBV9
TGTGCCAGCTCACCTGGACAGTACGAGCAGTACTTC CASSPGQYEQYF TRBJ2-7 NA NA 12 TRBV18
TGTGCCAGCAGCGCCGGGACTAGCGGGAGGACAGATACGCAGTATTTT CASSAGTSGRTDTQYF TRBJ2-3 TRBD2 NA 16 TRBV9
TGTGCCAGCAGCTTGTTGGGACAGGGTACAACCGGGGAGCTGTTTTTT CASSLLGQGTTGELFF TRBJ2-2 TRBD1 NA 16 TRBV5-4
TGTGCCAGCAGCTTAGGAGCGGGAGCTTACAATGAGCAGTTCTTC CASSLGAGAYNEQFF TRBJ2-1 TRBD2 NA 15 TRBV11-2
TGTGCCAGCAGTGTGTCTAGCGGGAGGGCTGGGGAGACCCAGTACTTC CASSVSSGRAGETQYF TRBJ2-5 TRBD2 NA 16 TRBV2